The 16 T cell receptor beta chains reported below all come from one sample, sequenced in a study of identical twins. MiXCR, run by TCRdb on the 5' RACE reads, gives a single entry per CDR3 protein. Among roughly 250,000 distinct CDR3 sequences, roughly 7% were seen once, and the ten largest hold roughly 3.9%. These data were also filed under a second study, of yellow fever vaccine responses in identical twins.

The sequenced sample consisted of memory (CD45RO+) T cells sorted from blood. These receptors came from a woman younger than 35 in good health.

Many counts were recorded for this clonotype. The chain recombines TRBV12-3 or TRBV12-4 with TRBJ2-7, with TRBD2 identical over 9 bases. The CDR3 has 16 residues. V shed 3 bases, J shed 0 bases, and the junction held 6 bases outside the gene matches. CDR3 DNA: TGTGCCAGCAGTTTCCGACTAGCGGAGAGCTCCTACGAGCAGTACTTC. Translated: CASSFRLAESSYEQYF.

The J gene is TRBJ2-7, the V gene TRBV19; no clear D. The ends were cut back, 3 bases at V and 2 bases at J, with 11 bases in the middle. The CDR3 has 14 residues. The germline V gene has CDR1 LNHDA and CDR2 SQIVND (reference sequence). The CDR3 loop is CASSMVHRTYEQYF. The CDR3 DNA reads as TGTGCCAGTAGTATGGTGCACAGAACCTACGAGCAGTACTTC.

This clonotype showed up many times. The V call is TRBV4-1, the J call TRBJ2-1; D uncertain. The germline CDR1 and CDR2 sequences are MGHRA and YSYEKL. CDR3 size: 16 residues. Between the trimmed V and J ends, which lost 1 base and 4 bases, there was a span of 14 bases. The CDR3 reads CASSQVGRSRYNEQFF. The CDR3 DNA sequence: TGCGCCAGCAGCCAAGTAGGGCGATCTCGGTACAATGAGCAGTTCTTC.

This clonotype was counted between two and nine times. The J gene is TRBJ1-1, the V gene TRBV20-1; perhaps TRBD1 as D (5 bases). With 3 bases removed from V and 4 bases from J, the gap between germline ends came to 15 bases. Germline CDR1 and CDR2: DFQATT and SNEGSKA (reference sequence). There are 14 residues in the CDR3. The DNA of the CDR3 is TGCAGTGCTAGCGGCGGGACTGCCGGCACTGAAGCTTTCTTT. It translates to CSASGGTAGTEAFF.

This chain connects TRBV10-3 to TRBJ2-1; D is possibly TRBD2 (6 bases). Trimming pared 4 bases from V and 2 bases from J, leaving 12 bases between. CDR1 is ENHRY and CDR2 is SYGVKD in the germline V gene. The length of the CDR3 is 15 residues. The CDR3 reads CAISGRGGTYNEQFF. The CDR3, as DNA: TGTGCCATCAGTGGGAGGGGAGGTACCTACAATGAGCAGTTCTTC.

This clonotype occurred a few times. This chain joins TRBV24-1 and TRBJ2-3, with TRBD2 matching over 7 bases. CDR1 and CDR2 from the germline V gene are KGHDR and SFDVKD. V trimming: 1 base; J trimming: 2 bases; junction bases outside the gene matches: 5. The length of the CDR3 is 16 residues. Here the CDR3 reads CATSDFGGRDTDTQYF. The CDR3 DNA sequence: TGTGCCACCAGTGATTTTGGCGGGAGAGACACAGATACGCAGTATTTT.

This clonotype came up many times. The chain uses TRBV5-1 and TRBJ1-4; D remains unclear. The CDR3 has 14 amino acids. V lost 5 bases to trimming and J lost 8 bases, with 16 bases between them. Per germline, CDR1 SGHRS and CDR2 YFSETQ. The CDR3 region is CASRPDVTQEKLFF. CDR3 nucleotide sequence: TGCGCCAGCAGACCGGACGTTACCCAGGAAAAACTGTTTTTT.

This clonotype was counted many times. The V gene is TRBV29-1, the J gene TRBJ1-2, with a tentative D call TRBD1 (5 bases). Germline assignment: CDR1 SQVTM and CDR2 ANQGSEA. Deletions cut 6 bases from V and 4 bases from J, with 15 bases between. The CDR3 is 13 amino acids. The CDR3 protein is CSVEMGGSYGYTF. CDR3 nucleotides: TGCAGCGTGGAAATGGGGGGTTCCTATGGCTACACCTTC.

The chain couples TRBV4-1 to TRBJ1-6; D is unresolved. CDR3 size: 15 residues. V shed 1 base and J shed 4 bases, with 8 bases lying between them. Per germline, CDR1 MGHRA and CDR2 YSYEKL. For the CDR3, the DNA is TGCGCCAGCAGCCAAGGGTCCCAATATAATTCACCCCTCCACTTT. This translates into CASSQGSQYNSPLHF.

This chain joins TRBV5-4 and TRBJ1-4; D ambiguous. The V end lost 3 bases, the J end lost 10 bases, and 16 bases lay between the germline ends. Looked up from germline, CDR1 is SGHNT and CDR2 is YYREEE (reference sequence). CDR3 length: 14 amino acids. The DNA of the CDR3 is TGTGCCAGCAGCTCTGGTTCAATCCCGAGAAAACTGTTTTTT. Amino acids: CASSSGSIPRKLFF.

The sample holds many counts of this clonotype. This CDR3 is CATSRYGSAGGLTQETQYF. CDR3 sequence (DNA): TGTGCCACCAGCAGATATGGGTCTGCGGGGGGCCTGACCCAAGAGACCCAGTACTTC. The chain employs TRBV15 and TRBJ2-5; 8 nucleotides line up with TRBD2. The CDR3 is 19 amino acids. Trimming cost V 2 bases and J 1 base; bases outside gene matches: 15. From germline, CDR1 is LNHNV and CDR2 YYDKDF (reference sequence).

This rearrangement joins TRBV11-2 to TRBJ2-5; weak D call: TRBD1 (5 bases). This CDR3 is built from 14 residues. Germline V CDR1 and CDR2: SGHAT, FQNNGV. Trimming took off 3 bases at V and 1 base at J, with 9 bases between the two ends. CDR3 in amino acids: CASSFGAAQETQYF. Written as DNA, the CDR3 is TGTGCCAGCAGCTTTGGGGCGGCCCAAGAGACCCAGTACTTC.

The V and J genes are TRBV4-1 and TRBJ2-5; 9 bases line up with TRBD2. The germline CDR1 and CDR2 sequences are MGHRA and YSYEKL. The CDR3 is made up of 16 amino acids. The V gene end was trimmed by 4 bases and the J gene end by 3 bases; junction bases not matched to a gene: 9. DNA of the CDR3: TGCGCCAGCAGCCTGTCTAGCGGGGCCACCAAAGAGACCCAGTACTTC. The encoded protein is CASSLSSGATKETQYF.

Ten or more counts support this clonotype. The CDR3 sequence: CATSRDRRTEQFF. The CDR3 DNA reads as TGTGCCACCAGCAGAGATCGTCGGACTGAGCAGTTCTTC. This chain uses TRBV15 with TRBJ2-1; no reliable D call. Trimming removed 0 bases from V and 9 bases from J, with 9 bases in between. The CDR3 contains 13 residues. Germline CDR1 reads LNHNV; CDR2 reads YYDKDF (reference sequence).

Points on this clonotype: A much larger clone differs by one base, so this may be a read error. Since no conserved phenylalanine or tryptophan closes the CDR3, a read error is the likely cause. The DNA of the CDR3 is TGCGCCAGCAGCTCTCAAACAGGCTACGAGCAGTACTTA. This codes for CASSSQTGYEQYL. The chain employs TRBV5-1 and TRBJ2-7; the D gene is possibly TRBD1 (5 bases). Germline V CDR1 and CDR2: SGHRS, YFSETQ. V was pared by 3 bases and J by 3 bases, with 10 bases between. There are 13 residues in the CDR3.

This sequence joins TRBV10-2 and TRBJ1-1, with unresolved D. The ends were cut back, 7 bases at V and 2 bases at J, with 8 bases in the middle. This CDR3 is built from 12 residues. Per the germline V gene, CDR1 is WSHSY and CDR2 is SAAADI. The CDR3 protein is CASTSGNTEAFF. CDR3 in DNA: TGCGCCAGCACTTCGGGAAACACTGAAGCTTTCTTT.